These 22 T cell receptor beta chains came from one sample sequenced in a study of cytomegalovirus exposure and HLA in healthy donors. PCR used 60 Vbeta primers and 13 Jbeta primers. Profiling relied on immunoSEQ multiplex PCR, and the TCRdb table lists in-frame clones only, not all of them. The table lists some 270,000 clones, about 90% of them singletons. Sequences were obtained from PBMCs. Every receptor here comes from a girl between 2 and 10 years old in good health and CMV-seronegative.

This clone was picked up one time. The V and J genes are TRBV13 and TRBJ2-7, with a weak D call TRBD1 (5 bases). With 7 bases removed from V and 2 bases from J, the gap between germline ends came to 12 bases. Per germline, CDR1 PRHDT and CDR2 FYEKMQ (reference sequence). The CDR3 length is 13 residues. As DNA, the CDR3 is TGTGCCAGCATAAACCGACAGACCTACGAGCAGTACTTC. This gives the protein CASINRQTYEQYF.

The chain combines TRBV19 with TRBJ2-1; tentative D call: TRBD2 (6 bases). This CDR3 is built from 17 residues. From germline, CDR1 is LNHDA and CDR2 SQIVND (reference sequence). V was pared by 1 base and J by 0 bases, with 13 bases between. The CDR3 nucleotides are TGTGCCAGTAGTATAGGACCGGGGGATAGCTCCTACAATGAGCAGTTCTTC. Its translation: CASSIGPGDSSYNEQFF. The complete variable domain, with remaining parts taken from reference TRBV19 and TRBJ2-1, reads DGGITQSPKYLFRKEGQNVTLSCEQNLNHDAMYWYRQDPGQGLRLIYYSQIVNDFQKGDIAEGYSVSREKKESFPLTVTSAQKNPTAFYLCASSIGPGDSSYNEQFFGPGTRLTVL.

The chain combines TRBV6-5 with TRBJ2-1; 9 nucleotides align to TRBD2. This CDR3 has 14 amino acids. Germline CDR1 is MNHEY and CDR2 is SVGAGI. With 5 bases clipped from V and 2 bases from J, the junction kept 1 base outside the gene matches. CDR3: CASSLAGPYNEQFF. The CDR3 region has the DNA TGTGCCAGCAGTCTAGCGGGACCCTACAATGAGCAGTTCTTC.

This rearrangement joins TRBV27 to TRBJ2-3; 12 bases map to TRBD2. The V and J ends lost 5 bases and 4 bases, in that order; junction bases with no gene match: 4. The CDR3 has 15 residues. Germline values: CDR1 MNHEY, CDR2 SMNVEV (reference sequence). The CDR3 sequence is CASSRTSGIADTQYF. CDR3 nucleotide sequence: TGTGCCAGCAGTCGGACTAGCGGGATTGCAGATACGCAGTATTTT.

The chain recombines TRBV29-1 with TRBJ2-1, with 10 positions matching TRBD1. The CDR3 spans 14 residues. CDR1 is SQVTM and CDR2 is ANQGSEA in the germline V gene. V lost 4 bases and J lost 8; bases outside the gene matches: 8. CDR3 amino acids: CSVGRDRGVDEQFF. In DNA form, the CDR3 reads TGCAGCGTTGGGCGGGACAGGGGAGTCGATGAGCAGTTCTTC.

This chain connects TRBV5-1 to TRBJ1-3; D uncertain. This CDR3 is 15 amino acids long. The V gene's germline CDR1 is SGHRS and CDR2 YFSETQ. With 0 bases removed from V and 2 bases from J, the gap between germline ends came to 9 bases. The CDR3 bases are TGCGCCAGCAGCTTGGAAGCGAACGCTGGAAACACCATATATTTT. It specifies CASSLEANAGNTIYF.

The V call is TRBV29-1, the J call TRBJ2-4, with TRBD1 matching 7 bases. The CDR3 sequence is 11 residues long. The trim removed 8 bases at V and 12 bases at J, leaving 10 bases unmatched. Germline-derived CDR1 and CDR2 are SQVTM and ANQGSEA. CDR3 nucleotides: TGCAGCCTTCGGGACAGATGGGGTCAGTACTTC. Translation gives CSLRDRWGQYF.

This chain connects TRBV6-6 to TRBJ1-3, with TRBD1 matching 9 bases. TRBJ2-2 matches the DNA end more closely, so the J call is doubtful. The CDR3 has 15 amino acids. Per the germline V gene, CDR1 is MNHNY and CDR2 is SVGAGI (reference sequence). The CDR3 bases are TGTGCCAGCAGTTACTCGAGGACAGGGGCCGGGGAGCTGTTTTTT. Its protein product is CASSYSRTGAGELFF.

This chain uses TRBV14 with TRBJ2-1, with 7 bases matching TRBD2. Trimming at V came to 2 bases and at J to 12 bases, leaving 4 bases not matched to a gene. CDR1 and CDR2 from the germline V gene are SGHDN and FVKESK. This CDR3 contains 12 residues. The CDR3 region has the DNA TGTGCCAGCAGCCAAAGCGGCGGGGGGCAGTTCTTC. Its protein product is CASSQSGGGQFF. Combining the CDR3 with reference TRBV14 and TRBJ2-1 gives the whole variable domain EAGVTQFPSHSVIEKGQTVTLRCDPISGHDNLYWYRRVMGKEIKFLLHFVKESKQDESGMPNNRFLAERTGGTYSTLKVQPAELEDSGVYFCASSQSGGGQFFGPGTRLTVL.

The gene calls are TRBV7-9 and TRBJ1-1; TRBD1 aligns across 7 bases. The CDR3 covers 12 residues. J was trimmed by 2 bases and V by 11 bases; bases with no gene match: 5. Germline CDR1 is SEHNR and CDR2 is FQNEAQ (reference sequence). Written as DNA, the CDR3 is TGTGCCTCCCGACAGGGAAACACTGAAGCTTTCTTT. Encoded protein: CASRQGNTEAFF.

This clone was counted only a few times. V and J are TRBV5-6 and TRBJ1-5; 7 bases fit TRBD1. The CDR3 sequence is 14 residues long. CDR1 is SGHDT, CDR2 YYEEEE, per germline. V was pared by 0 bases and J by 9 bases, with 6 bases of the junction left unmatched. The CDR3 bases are TGTGCCAGCAGCTTGGGGGAACAGGGGTCGCCCCAGCATTTT. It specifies CASSLGEQGSPQHF.

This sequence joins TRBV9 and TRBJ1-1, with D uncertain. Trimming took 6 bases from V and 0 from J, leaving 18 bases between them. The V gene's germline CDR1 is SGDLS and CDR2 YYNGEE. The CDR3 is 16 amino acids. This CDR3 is CASILLRSDLNTEAFF. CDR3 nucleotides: TGTGCCAGCATCCTCTTGCGGTCGGATTTGAACACTGAAGCTTTCTTT.

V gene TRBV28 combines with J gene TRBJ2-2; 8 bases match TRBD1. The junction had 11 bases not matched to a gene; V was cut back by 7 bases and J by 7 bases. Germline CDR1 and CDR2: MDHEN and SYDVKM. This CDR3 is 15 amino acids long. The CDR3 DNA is TGTGCCAGCAAACCCCAAGGACAGGGCGGCGGGGAGCTGTTTTTT. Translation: CASKPQGQGGGELFF.

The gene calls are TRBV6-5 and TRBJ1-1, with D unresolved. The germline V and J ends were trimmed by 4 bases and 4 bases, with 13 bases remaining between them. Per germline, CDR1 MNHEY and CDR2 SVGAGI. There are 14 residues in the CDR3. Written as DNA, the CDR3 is TGTGCCAGCAGTTCCCCCCTTAGGAGCACTGAAGCTTTCTTT. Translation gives CASSSPLRSTEAFF.

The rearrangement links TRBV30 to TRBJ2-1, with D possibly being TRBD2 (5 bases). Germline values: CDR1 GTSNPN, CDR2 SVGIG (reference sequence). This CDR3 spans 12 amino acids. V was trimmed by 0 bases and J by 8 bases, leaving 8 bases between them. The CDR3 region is CAWSVSGDEQFF. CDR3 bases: TGTGCCTGGAGTGTAAGCGGCGATGAGCAGTTCTTC.

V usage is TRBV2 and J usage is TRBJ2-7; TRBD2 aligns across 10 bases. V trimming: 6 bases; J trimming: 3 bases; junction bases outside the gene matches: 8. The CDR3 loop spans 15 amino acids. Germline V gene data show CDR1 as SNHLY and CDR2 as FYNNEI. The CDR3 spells CASRYYGTSDYEQYF. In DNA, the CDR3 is TGTGCCAGCAGGTACTACGGGACTAGCGACTACGAGCAGTACTTC.

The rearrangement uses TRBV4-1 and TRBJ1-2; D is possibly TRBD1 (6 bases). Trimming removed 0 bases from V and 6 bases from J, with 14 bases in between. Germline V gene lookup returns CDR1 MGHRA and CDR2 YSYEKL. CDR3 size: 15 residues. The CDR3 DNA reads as TGCGCCAGCAGCCAAGATGAGGGGACATTGGATGGCTACACCTTC. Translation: CASSQDEGTLDGYTF.

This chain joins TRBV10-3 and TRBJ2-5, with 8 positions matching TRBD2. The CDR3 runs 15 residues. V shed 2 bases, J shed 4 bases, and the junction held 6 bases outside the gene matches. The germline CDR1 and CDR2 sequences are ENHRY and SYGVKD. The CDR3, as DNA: TGTGCCATCAGTGAGGGCGGAGCGGGGGTAGAGACCCAGTACTTC. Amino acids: CAISEGGAGVETQYF.

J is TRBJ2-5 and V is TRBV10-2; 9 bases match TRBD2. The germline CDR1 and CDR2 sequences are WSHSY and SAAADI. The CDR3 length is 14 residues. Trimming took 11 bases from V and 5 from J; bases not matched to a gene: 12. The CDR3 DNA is TGCGCCTCGGGGCGGGGGGGTGCCTCGGAGACCCAGTACTTC. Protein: CASGRGGASETQYF.

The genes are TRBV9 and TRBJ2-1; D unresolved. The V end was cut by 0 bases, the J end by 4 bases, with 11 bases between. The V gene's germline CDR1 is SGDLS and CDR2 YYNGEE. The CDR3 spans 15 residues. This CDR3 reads CASSVDWSGYNEQFF. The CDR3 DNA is TGTGCCAGCAGCGTAGACTGGAGTGGGTACAATGAGCAGTTCTTC.

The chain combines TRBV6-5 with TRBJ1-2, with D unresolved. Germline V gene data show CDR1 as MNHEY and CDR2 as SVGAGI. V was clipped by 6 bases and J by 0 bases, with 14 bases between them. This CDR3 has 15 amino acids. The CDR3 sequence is CASSPFGSSNYGYTF. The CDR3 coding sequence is TGTGCCAGCAGCCCCTTTGGCTCCTCTAACTATGGCTACACCTTC.

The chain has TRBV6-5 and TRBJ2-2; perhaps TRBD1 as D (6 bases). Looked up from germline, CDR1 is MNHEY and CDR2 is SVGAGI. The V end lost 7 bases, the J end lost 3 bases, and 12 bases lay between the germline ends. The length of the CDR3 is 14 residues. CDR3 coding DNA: TGTGCCAGCACGAGGGCAGGGGACACCGGGGAGCTGTTTTTT. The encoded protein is CASTRAGDTGELFF.